The present T cell receptor (beta chain) was sequenced within a study of PD-1 blockade in classical Hodgkin lymphoma. General study findings and limits: Why the repertoires differ is still unclear, perhaps disease activity or prior therapy.

The V end was cut by 5 bases, the J end by 1 base, with 11 bases between. The CDR3 runs to 15 residues. Germline V gene data show CDR1 as SGHTA and CDR2 as FQGNSA. Patients all relapsed after autologous stem cell transplantation, and there was variation in brentuximab vedotin exposure. Complete response, partial response or progressive disease made up the best responses. Method: immunoSEQ multiplex PCR; TCRdb's copy keeps in-frame clones and lacks some. The profile shows thousands of clones, roughly 84% of them singletons. In regard to this clone: Its antigen is currently unknown.

This TCR came from a human donor with classical Hodgkin lymphoma. The source material was peripheral blood mononuclear cells (PBMCs), sampled before the second cycle of nivolumab. The chain couples TRBV7-2 to TRBJ2-2; tentatively, D is TRBD2 (5 bases). CDR3 region: CASSLLVLNTGELFF. Written as DNA, the CDR3 is TGTGCCAGCAGCCTACTAGTCTTGAACACCGGGGAGCTGTTTTTT. Looking up the rest from reference TRBV7-2 and TRBJ2-2 gives the full variable domain: GAGVSQSPSNKVTEKGKDVELRCDPISGHTALYWYRQSLGQGLEFLIYFQGNSAPDKSGLPSDRFSAERTGGSVSTLTIQRTQQEDSAVYLCASSLLVLNTGELFFGEGSRLTVL.